This T cell receptor beta chain was captured in a study of cytomegalovirus exposure and HLA in healthy donors. Study-level background: Across 300 to 400 genotyped donors, more than 75% landed in the Caucasian-associated ancestry cluster. The study's findings and limits: The listing of 150 or so TCR beta chains classed them as cytomegalovirus-associated. Sequencing likely caused a cluster of highly shared sequence variants.

Concerning this clone itself: Its antigen is as yet unknown.

PCR employed 60 Vbeta and 13 Jbeta primers. Some clones are missing from TCRdb's copy, which holds only in-frame ones; the method was immunoSEQ multiplex PCR. Here the sample spans about 160,000 clones, just under 80% being singletons. The CDR3 runs to 12 residues. Germline-derived CDR1 and CDR2 are SGHRS and YFSETQ. V lost 4 bases and J lost 12; bases outside the gene matches: 2. This clonotype was obtained from a young man in good health and CMV-seronegative. The chain joins TRBV5-1 to TRBJ2-1, with 12 nucleotides matching TRBD1. Sequenced material: PBMCs. Here the CDR3 reads CASSRGQGAQFF. CDR3 DNA sequence: TGCGCCAGCAGCAGGGGACAGGGGGCGCAGTTCTTC.